Below are 5 T cell receptor beta chains sequenced from a single sample in a study of blood T cell repertoires in COVID-19. Profiled with immunoSEQ multiplex PCR; TCRdb holds only in-frame clones, not every one. Of a few hundred thousand clones listed, 80% to 90% are singletons. The specimen sequenced was peripheral blood. These receptors were taken from a man in his forties who had recovered from COVID-19.

The chain carries TRBV7-8 and TRBJ2-1; D is perhaps TRBD2 (6 bases). The CDR3 has 15 amino acids. Deletions cut 1 base from V and 3 bases from J, with 10 bases between. Germline CDR1 is SGHVS and CDR2 is FQNEAQ. Here the CDR3 DNA reads TGTGCCAGCAGCTTAGAGGGCGGGGACTACAATGAGCAGTTCTTC. Its protein product is CASSLEGGDYNEQFF. The full variable domain, with the rest looked up from reference TRBV7-8 and TRBJ2-1, is GAGVSQSPRYKVAKRGQDVALRCDPISGHVSLFWYQQALGQGPEFLTYFQNEAQLDKSGLPSDRFFAERPEGSVSTLKIQRTQQEDSAVYLCASSLEGGDYNEQFFGPGTRLTVL.

CDR3: CSALTGTRSGNTIYF. The CDR3 nucleotides read TGCAGCGCCTTGACAGGGACCCGCTCTGGAAACACCATATATTTT. The rearrangement links TRBV29-1 to TRBJ1-3; 7 positions agree with TRBD1. Germline V gene data show CDR1 as SQVTM and CDR2 as ANQGSEA. J gave up 0 bases and V 7 bases, and 9 bases lay outside the gene matches. The CDR3 has 15 amino acids.

The genes are TRBV12-3 or TRBV12-4 and TRBJ1-6; tentative D call: TRBD1 (5 bases). Trimming removed 5 bases at V and 6 bases at J, with 8 bases between. This CDR3 is 13 amino acids long. CDR3 region: CASSPRVNSPLHF. The CDR3 DNA sequence: TGTGCCAGCAGTCCCAGGGTTAATTCACCCCTCCACTTT.

The chain has TRBV6-2 or TRBV6-3 and TRBJ1-3; TRBD1 matches at 8 bases. The CDR3 consists of 14 residues. Germline V CDR1 and CDR2: MNHEY, SVGEGT. V trimming: 4 bases; J trimming: 4 bases; junction bases outside the gene matches: 3. This CDR3 reads CASSSDRAGNTIYF. The CDR3 DNA sequence: TGTGCCAGCAGTTCGGACAGGGCCGGAAACACCATATATTTT.

The V call is TRBV12-3 or TRBV12-4, the J call TRBJ2-7, with no clear D. The CDR3 contains 12 residues. Trimming removed 1 base at V and 6 bases at J, with 7 bases between. The CDR3 loop reads CASSLVRSEQYF. The CDR3 bases are TGTGCCAGCAGTTTAGTGAGAAGCGAGCAGTACTTC.